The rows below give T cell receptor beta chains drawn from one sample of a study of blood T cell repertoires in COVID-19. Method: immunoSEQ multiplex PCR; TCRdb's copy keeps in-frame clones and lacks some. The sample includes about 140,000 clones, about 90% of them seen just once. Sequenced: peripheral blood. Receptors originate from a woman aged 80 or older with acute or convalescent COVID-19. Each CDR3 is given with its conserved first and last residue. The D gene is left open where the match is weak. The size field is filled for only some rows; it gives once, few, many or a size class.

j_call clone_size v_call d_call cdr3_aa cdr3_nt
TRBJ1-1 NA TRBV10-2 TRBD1 CASRGQGNTEAFF TGCGCCAGCAGAGGACAGGGGAATACTGAAGCTTTCTTT
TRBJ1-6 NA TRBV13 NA CASSRRGGNSPLHF TGTGCCAGCAGCCGAAGGGGAGGTAATTCACCCCTCCACTTT
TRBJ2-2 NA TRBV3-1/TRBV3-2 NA CASSSHTGRTGELFF TGTGCCAGCAGCAGTCATACAGGACGAACCGGGGAGCTGTTTTTT
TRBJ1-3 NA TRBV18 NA CASSSTLAGNPGNTIYF TGTGCCAGCTCGTCGACTCTTGCGGGTAACCCTGGAAACACCATATATTTT
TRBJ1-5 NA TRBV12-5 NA CASGWGGNQPQHF TGTGCTAGTGGTTGGGGGGGCAATCAGCCCCAGCATTTT
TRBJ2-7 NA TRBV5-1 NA CASSFDRSPNLYEQYF TGCGCCAGCAGCTTTGACAGGAGCCCTAACCTCTACGAGCAGTACTTC
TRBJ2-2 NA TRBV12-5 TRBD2 CASGLVLPSGGTYTGELFF TGTGCTAGTGGTTTGGTACTGCCTAGCGGGGGGACCTACACCGGGGAGCTGTTTTTT
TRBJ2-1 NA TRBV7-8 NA CASGGAEQFF TGTGCCAGCGGGGGGGCTGAGCAGTTCTTC
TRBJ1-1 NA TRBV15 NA CATSRDRWTDSKAFF TGTGCCACCAGCAGAGATCGGTGGACAGACTCAAAAGCTTTCTTT
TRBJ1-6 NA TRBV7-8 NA CASSSVLSSYNSPLHF TGTGCCAGCAGTTCTGTTCTAAGCTCCTATAATTCACCCCTCCACTTT
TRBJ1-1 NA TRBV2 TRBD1 CASSYRGRATEAFF TGTGCCAGCAGCTACAGGGGCCGGGCCACTGAAGCTTTCTTT
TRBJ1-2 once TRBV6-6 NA CASSFGRAGEGYGYTF TGTGCCAGCAGTTTCGGGAGGGCAGGGGAGGGCTATGGCTACACCTTC
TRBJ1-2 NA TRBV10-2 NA CASSDPQEANYGYTF TGCGCCAGCAGCGACCCACAGGAAGCTAACTATGGCTACACCTTC
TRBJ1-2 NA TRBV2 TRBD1 CASSEGGTGDWVEDGYTF TGTGCCAGCAGTGAAGGGGGGACAGGGGATTGGGTCGAGGATGGCTACACCTTC
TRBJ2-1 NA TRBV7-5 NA CARSLVSGLASNEQFF TGTGCCAGAAGCTTAGTGTCGGGACTAGCGTCGAATGAGCAGTTCTTC
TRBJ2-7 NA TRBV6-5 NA CASSYAIGGGSYEQYF TGTGCCAGCAGTTACGCCATCGGGGGAGGTTCCTACGAGCAGTACTTC
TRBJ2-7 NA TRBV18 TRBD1 CASSPGQGPYEQYF TGTGCCAGCTCACCAGGACAGGGGCCCTACGAGCAGTACTTC
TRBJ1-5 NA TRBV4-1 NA CASSQDFSGNQPQHF TGCGCCAGCAGCCAAGATTTTTCAGGGAATCAGCCCCAGCATTTT
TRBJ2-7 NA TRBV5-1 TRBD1 CASSPRDSPYEQYF TGCGCCAGCAGCCCCCGGGACAGCCCCTACGAGCAGTACTTC
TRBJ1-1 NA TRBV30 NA CAWSGVGAYEAFF TGTGCCTGGAGTGGAGTAGGGGCCTATGAAGCTTTCTTT
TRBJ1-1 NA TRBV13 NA CASHFSSTEAFF TGTGCCAGCCACTTTTCCTCCACTGAAGCTTTCTTT
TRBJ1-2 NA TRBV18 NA CASSLTDYYGYTF TGTGCCAGCTCCTTGACAGATTACTATGGCTACACCTTC
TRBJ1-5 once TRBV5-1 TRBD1 CASSDGQGLQPQHF TGCGCCAGCAGCGACGGACAGGGTTTACAGCCCCAGCATTTT
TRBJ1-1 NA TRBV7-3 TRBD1 CASSSLGGEYSEAFF TGTGCCAGCAGCTCCTTAGGGGGCGAATACTCTGAAGCTTTCTTT
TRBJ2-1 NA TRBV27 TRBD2 CASSLSGTSGGAGYNEQFF TGTGCCAGCAGTTTATCCGGGACTAGCGGGGGGGCTGGGTACAATGAGCAGTTCTTC
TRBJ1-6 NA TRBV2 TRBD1 CASSRRDRFNSPLHF TGTGCCAGCAGCCGACGGGACAGATTTAATTCACCCCTCCACTTT
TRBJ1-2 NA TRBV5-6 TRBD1 CASRYRDRVFYGYTF TGTGCCAGCAGATACCGGGACAGGGTTTTCTATGGCTACACCTTC
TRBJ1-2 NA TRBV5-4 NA CASSLQGAGGYTF TGTGCCAGCAGCTTGCAAGGGGCTGGTGGCTACACCTTC
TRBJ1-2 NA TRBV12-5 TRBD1 CASGLEQGLRGYTF TGTGCTAGTGGTTTGGAACAGGGGTTGAGGGGCTACACCTTC
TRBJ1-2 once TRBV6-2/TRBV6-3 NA CASSYSRGYGYTF TGTGCCAGCAGTTACTCAAGGGGATATGGCTACACCTTC
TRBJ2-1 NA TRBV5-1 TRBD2 CASSAQGLATEQFF TGCGCCAGCAGCGCCCAGGGACTAGCCACTGAGCAGTTCTTC
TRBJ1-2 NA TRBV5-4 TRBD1 CASSSPTGGYGYTF TGTGCCAGCAGCTCCCCGACAGGGGGTTATGGCTACACCTTC
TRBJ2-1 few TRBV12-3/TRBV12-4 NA CASSLSRGGEQFF TGTGCCAGCAGTTTATCAAGAGGGGGTGAGCAGTTCTTC
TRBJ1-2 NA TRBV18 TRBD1 CASSPPSTGGNYGYTF TGTGCCAGCTCACCACCGTCCACAGGGGGAAACTATGGCTACACCTTC
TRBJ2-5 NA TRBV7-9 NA CASSRRGSRETQYF TGTGCCAGCAGCCGGCGGGGTTCGAGGGAGACCCAGTACTTC
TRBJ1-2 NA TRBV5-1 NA CASSLETPSYGYTF TGCGCCAGCAGCTTGGAGACACCCAGCTATGGCTACACCTTC
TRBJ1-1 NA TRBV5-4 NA CASSPSPGENTEAFF TGTGCCAGCAGCCCTTCTCCGGGGGAGAACACTGAAGCTTTCTTT
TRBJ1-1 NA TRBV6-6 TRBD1 CASSHGQGEAFF TGTGCCAGCAGTCACGGACAGGGTGAAGCTTTCTTT
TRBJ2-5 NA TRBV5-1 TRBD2 CASSADGTSRGTQYF TGCGCCAGCAGCGCGGACGGGACTAGCCGAGGGACCCAGTACTTC
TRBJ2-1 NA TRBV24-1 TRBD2 CATSSTGTSGGVGNEQFF TGTGCCACCAGTTCAACCGGGACTAGCGGGGGGGTCGGCAATGAGCAGTTCTTC
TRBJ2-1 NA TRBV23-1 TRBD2 CASIAAGVCDHSSYNEQFF TGCGCCAGCATAGCAGCGGGGGTCTGCGATCATAGCTCCTACAATGAGCAGTTCTTC
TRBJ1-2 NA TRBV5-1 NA CASSFNPSGPYGYTF TGCGCCAGCAGCTTTAATCCCAGCGGCCCTTATGGCTACACCTTC
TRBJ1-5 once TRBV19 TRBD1 CASRPGQGPQPQHF TGTGCCAGTAGACCGGGACAGGGGCCTCAGCCCCAGCATTTT
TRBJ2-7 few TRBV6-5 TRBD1 CASSRDRAYEQYF TGTGCCAGCAGCCGGGACAGGGCCTACGAGCAGTACTTC
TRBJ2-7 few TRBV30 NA CAWSRSRGREQYF TGTGCCTGGAGTCGTTCCCGAGGGCGCGAGCAGTACTTC
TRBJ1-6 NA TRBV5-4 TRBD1 CASSRGQGYNSPLHF TGTGCCAGCAGCAGGGGACAGGGCTATAATTCACCCCTCCACTTT
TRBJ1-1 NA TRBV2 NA CASSQQGNTEAFF TGTGCCAGCAGTCAACAGGGAAACACTGAAGCTTTCTTT
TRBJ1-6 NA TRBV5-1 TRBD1 CASSYEPGQHYSPLHF TGCGCCAGCAGCTACGAACCGGGACAGCATTATTCACCCCTCCACTTT
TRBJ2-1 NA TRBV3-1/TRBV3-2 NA CASSHWTGGDYNEQFF TGTGCCAGCAGCCACTGGACAGGAGGGGACTACAATGAGCAGTTCTTC
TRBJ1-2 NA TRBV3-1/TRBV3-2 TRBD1 CASSPAWGQGDYGYTF TGTGCCAGCAGCCCTGCGTGGGGACAGGGGGACTATGGCTACACCTTC